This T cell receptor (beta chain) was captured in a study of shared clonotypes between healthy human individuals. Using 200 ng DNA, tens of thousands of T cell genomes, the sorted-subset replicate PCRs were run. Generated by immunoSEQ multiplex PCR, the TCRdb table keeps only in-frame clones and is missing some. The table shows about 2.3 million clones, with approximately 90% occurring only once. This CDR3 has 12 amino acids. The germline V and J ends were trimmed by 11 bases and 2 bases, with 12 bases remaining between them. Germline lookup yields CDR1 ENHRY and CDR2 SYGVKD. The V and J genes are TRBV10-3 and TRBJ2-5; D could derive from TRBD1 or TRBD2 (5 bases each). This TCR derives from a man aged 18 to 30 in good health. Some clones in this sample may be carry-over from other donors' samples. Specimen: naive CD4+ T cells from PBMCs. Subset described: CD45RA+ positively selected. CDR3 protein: CAAGTAQETQYF. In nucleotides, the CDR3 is TGTGCCGCCGGGACCGCACAAGAGACCCAGTACTTC.